The table lists the clone carrying this T cell receptor beta chain with a few counts. The antigen is undetermined. With 60 Vbeta and 13 Jbeta primers, the PCR was carried out. Data came from immunoSEQ multiplex PCR; TCRdb stores just in-frame clones and leaves some out. The profile shows some 220,000 clones, more than 75% of them singletons. The germline V gene has CDR1 MNHEY and CDR2 SVGAGI. The CDR3 sequence is 14 residues long. The V and J ends lost 2 bases and 13 bases, in that order; junction bases with no gene match: 12. Healthy bone marrow donors formed the donor group. This specimen comes from a study of cytomegalovirus exposure and HLA in healthy donors. At the level of the study: Tens of millions of unique TCR sequences came from HLA-typed donors in an early release.

Study results and limitations: CMV serostatus was the only immune exposure information that was available.

The sequence came from a girl under 10 years old in good health and CMV-seronegative. The sequenced material came from PBMCs. The rearrangement uses TRBV6-5 and TRBJ1-1; 8 bases match TRBD1. The CDR3 DNA reads as TGTGCCAGCAGTTACCCTGACAGGGGACGGGAGGATTTCTTT. The encoded protein is CASSYPDRGREDFF.